Below are 26 T cell receptor beta chains sequenced from a single sample in a study of T cell responses to AZD1222 COVID-19 vaccine. Sequencing was performed with immunoSEQ multiplex PCR; in TCRdb, only in-frame clones are kept and a portion is missing. This repertoire shows fewer than 150,000 clones, roughly 84% found once; its top ten account for 4.1%. The sequencing used peripheral blood, collected on day 0 of AZD1222 vaccination. The receptors were sampled from an adult in good health.

V gene TRBV10-3 combines with J gene TRBJ2-7; the D gene is possibly TRBD1 (5 bases). The CDR3 consists of 14 residues. Germline values: CDR1 ENHRY, CDR2 SYGVKD. V lost 2 bases to trimming and J lost 4 bases, with 12 bases between them. CDR3 in amino acids: CAISEGRDFYEQYF. CDR3 DNA: TGTGCCATCAGTGAGGGCAGGGATTTTTACGAGCAGTACTTC.

This clone was seen a single time. The chain carries TRBV5-1 and TRBJ1-2, with a weak D call TRBD1 (6 bases). The germline V and J ends were trimmed by 0 bases and 8 bases, with 14 bases remaining between them. The CDR3 is 14 residues long. Germline CDR1 SGHRS, CDR2 YFSETQ. Here the CDR3 DNA reads TGCGCCAGCAGCTTGGCCCTGGCAGGGGCGGGCTACACCTTC. It translates to CASSLALAGAGYTF.

This clone was found once. V usage is TRBV5-6 and J usage is TRBJ2-7, with a tentative D call TRBD2 (7 bases). Per the germline V gene, CDR1 is SGHDT and CDR2 is YYEEEE. The CDR3 loop spans 17 amino acids. The V end lost 4 bases, the J end lost 1 base, and 21 bases lay between the germline ends. CDR3 residues: CASSPLERGGASYEQYF. The CDR3 DNA is TGTGCCAGCAGCCCTCTCGAGCGAGGGGGGGCTTCCTACGAGCAGTACTTC.

The chain uses TRBV12-3 or TRBV12-4 and TRBJ1-2; D is undetermined. Trimming cost V 3 bases and J 3 bases, with 5 bases left between them. The CDR3 runs to 12 residues. Here the CDR3 reads CASSLADYGYTF. The CDR3 DNA follows: TGTGCCAGCAGTTTGGCAGACTATGGCTACACCTTC.

J is TRBJ1-1 and V is TRBV12-3 or TRBV12-4; no definite D call. Trimming left V 2 bases short and J 6 bases short, with 4 bases between. CDR3 size: 11 residues. Here the CDR3 DNA reads TGTGCCAGCAGTTTAAGTTCTGAAGCTTTCTTT. Protein sequence: CASSLSSEAFF.

The J gene is TRBJ2-7, the V gene TRBV4-1, with 8 positions matching TRBD1. This CDR3 contains 16 residues. Per the germline V gene, CDR1 is MGHRA and CDR2 is YSYEKL. The V gene end was trimmed by 4 bases and the J gene end by 0 bases; junction bases not matched to a gene: 8. This CDR3 is CASSPSRTGSSYEQYF. CDR3 nucleotides: TGCGCCAGCAGCCCTTCCCGGACAGGGAGCTCCTACGAGCAGTACTTC.

This chain connects TRBV28 to TRBJ1-1; D is possibly TRBD1 (5 bases). V lost 5 bases, J lost 0 bases, and 13 bases lay in between. The CDR3 totals 15 residues. Germline CDR1 reads MDHEN; CDR2 reads SYDVKM. CDR3 residues: CASSRLDTMNTEAFF. CDR3 in DNA: TGTGCCAGCAGTCGCTTGGACACTATGAACACTGAAGCTTTCTTT. Full variable domain (rest looked up from reference TRBV28 and TRBJ1-1): DVKVTQSSRYLVKRTGEKVFLECVQDMDHENMFWYRQDPGLGLRLIYFSYDVKMKEKGDIPEGYSVSREKKERFSLILESASTNQTSMYLCASSRLDTMNTEAFFGQGTRLTVV.

V is TRBV28 and J is TRBJ1-1, with TRBD1 identical over 7 bases. V trimming: 4 bases; J trimming: 6 bases; junction bases outside the gene matches: 11. CDR1 is MDHEN, CDR2 SYDVKM, per germline. There are 15 residues in the CDR3. The CDR3 bases are TGTGCCAGCAGTTCGCCAAACAGGGGAGTCGCTGAAGCTTTCTTT. Translating it yields CASSSPNRGVAEAFF.

J is TRBJ2-7 and V is TRBV7-9; D call uncertain. The CDR3 covers 12 residues. CDR1 is SEHNR, CDR2 FQNEAQ, per germline (reference sequence). Trimming removed 0 bases from V and 2 bases from J, with 2 bases in between. The CDR3 nucleotides are TGTGCCAGCAGCTTAGCGGCCTACGAGCAGTACTTC. Translation gives CASSLAAYEQYF.

This chain joins TRBV28 and TRBJ1-2; TRBD1 matches at 9 bases. CDR3 length: 15 amino acids. V dropped 4 bases and J dropped 2; count of bases not matched to a gene: 5. The germline V gene has CDR1 MDHEN and CDR2 SYDVKM. CDR3 coding DNA: TGTGCCAGCAGTTCTGGGACAGGGAAAAACTATGGCTACACCTTC. It encodes CASSSGTGKNYGYTF.

V usage is TRBV28 and J usage is TRBJ1-2, with D possibly matching TRBD1 (5 bases). Germline loops: CDR1 MDHEN, CDR2 SYDVKM. The CDR3 runs to 13 residues. V lost 5 bases, J lost 10 bases, and 17 bases lay in between. The CDR3: CASSLDRINDYTF. CDR3 sequence (DNA): TGTGCCAGCAGTCTTGACAGAATTAATGACTACACCTTC.

The chain joins TRBV12-3 or TRBV12-4 to TRBJ1-2; 7 bases are a match to TRBD1. CDR3 size: 12 residues. V shed 7 bases and J 2 bases; nucleotides not matched to a gene: 1. CDR3 loop: CASKTGNYGYTF. CDR3 in DNA: TGTGCCAGCAAGACAGGGAACTATGGCTACACCTTC.

The chain employs TRBV25-1 and TRBJ2-3, with TRBD1 matching 10 bases. This CDR3 has 17 amino acids. V trimming: 5 bases; J trimming: 4 bases; junction bases outside the gene matches: 12. CDR1 is MGHDK and CDR2 is SYGVNS in the germline V gene. DNA of the CDR3: TGTGCCAGCAGTCCACGGCCGGGACAGGGGAGAGCAGATACGCAGTATTTT. This encodes CASSPRPGQGRADTQYF.

This clone has just one count. The rearrangement links TRBV28 to TRBJ1-2; D unclear. V shed 7 bases and J shed 7 bases, with 13 bases lying between them. CDR1 is MDHEN and CDR2 is SYDVKM in the germline V gene. The CDR3 spans 12 residues. This CDR3 is CASTPRSGGYTF. The CDR3 region has the DNA TGTGCCAGCACCCCCCGTTCGGGTGGCTACACCTTC.

The table lists this clone with a count of one. This chain uses TRBV6-5 with TRBJ2-7, with TRBD1 matching over 10 bases. The length of the CDR3 is 14 residues. Trimming at V came to 4 bases and at J to 6 bases, leaving 6 bases not matched to a gene. Germline V gives CDR1 MNHEY, CDR2 SVGAGI. CDR3 sequence: CASSWTGQGFEQYF. The CDR3 nucleotides are TGTGCCAGCAGTTGGACGGGACAGGGGTTCGAGCAGTACTTC.

The chain is built from TRBV6-4 and TRBJ1-1, with D possibly matching TRBD1 (6 bases). CDR3 length: 18 amino acids. Trimming removed 6 bases at V and 2 bases at J, with 25 bases between. Germline V gene sequence: CDR1 MRHNA, CDR2 SNTAGT. CDR3 residues: CASRGEVGWGLNNTEAFF. CDR3 nucleotide sequence: TGTGCCAGCAGAGGGGAAGTAGGGTGGGGGCTGAATAACACTGAAGCTTTCTTT.

This chain joins TRBV30 and TRBJ2-7; D is uncertain. CDR3 size: 12 residues. Germline V gives CDR1 GTSNPN, CDR2 SVGIG (reference sequence). V was pared by 5 bases and J by 5 bases, with 13 bases between. The CDR3 DNA reads TGTGCCTGGTCCCCAGGTCCGGACGAGCAGTACTTC. It translates to CAWSPGPDEQYF.

This clone was detected only a few times. The chain joins TRBV28 to TRBJ1-1; D is unresolved. Germline V gives CDR1 MDHEN, CDR2 SYDVKM. The CDR3 spans 14 residues. The V and J ends lost 1 base and 4 bases respectively, with 10 bases between them. For the CDR3, the DNA is TGTGCCAGCAGTTTATATGATAGTTTCACTGAAGCTTTCTTT. Its translation is CASSLYDSFTEAFF. Using reference TRBV28 and TRBJ1-1 for the parts outside the CDR3, the full variable domain is DVKVTQSSRYLVKRTGEKVFLECVQDMDHENMFWYRQDPGLGLRLIYFSYDVKMKEKGDIPEGYSVSREKKERFSLILESASTNQTSMYLCASSLYDSFTEAFFGQGTRLTVV.

The V call is TRBV28, the J call TRBJ1-1, with D perhaps matching TRBD1 (6 bases). CDR1 is MDHEN and CDR2 is SYDVKM in the germline V gene. Deletions cut 1 base from V and 5 bases from J, with 17 bases between. There are 16 residues in the CDR3. The CDR3 loop is CASSLSSGGVRTEAFF. CDR3 sequence (DNA): TGTGCCAGCAGTTTATCTTCCGGGGGCGTGAGAACTGAAGCTTTCTTT.

The chain recombines TRBV7-9 with TRBJ1-1; D is uncertain. The CDR3 sequence is 13 residues long. Trimming removed 5 bases from V and 3 bases from J, with 10 bases in between. Germline V gene lookup returns CDR1 SEHNR and CDR2 FQNEAQ (reference sequence). CDR3 nucleotide sequence: TGTGCCAGCAGCGCTGACCGAGACACTGAAGCTTTCTTT. This translates into CASSADRDTEAFF.

V and J are TRBV7-2 and TRBJ2-5; D gene uncertain. Germline lookup yields CDR1 SGHTA and CDR2 FQGNSA. Between the trimmed V and J ends, which lost 3 bases and 5 bases, there was a span of 7 bases. The CDR3 is 12 residues long. The CDR3, as DNA: TGTGCCAGCAGCTTCAATAGGGAGACCCAGTACTTC. Amino acid sequence: CASSFNRETQYF.

The rearrangement links TRBV7-5 to TRBJ1-2. TRBV7-5 represents a pseudogene. The CDR3 spans 22 residues. CDR3: CARSLFTRLGRENPSSNYGYTF. CDR3 nucleotide sequence: TGTGCCAGAAGCTTATTCACCCGATTGGGTAGGGAAAACCCGTCCAGTAACTATGGCTACACCTTC.

The chain couples TRBV27 to TRBJ1-2; 7 positions agree with TRBD1. Per germline, CDR1 MNHEY and CDR2 SMNVEV (reference sequence). CDR3 length equals 13 residues. The V segment lost 4 bases and the J segment 7 bases; nucleotides outside the gene matches: 6. As DNA, the CDR3 is TGTGCCAGCAGTTCCTTTAGACAGGGTGGCTACACCTTC. Encoded protein: CASSSFRQGGYTF.

The chain combines TRBV19 with TRBJ1-1, with D uncertain. With 3 bases removed from V and 9 bases from J, the gap between germline ends came to 8 bases. The CDR3 length is 11 residues. Germline-derived CDR1 and CDR2 are LNHDA and SQIVND (reference sequence). The CDR3 spells CASSMGFQAFF. CDR3 nucleotides: TGTGCCAGTAGTATGGGCTTCCAAGCTTTCTTT.

The chain combines TRBV9 with TRBJ2-3, with D maybe TRBD2 (6 bases). V was cut by 3 bases and J by 2 bases, with 16 bases left in between. The CDR3 is 16 amino acids. Germline V gene data show CDR1 as SGDLS and CDR2 as YYNGEE. Here the CDR3 DNA reads TGTGCCAGCAGCGCCGAGACTAGAGTGGCCACAGATACGCAGTATTTT. It yields the protein CASSAETRVATDTQYF.

V is TRBV13 and J is TRBJ1-1, with D possibly TRBD1 on 6 matching bases. Trimming removed 5 bases from V and 6 bases from J, with 13 bases in between. Germline loops: CDR1 PRHDT, CDR2 FYEKMQ (reference sequence). This CDR3 region has 13 residues. The CDR3: CASSRQNRAEAFF. The DNA for the CDR3 is TGTGCCAGCAGCCGACAGAACAGGGCTGAAGCTTTCTTT. Drawing the rest from reference TRBV13 and TRBJ1-1, the complete variable domain is AAGVIQSPRHLIKEKRETATLKCYPIPRHDTVYWYQQGPGQDPQFLISFYEKMQSDKGSIPDRFSAQQFSDYHSELNMSSLELGDSALYFCASSRQNRAEAFFGQGTRLTVV.